Listed here are 10 T cell receptor beta chains from one sample, sequenced in a study of metastatic and nonmetastatic thyroid tumors. TCRdb re-called the PCR reads through MiXCR. The data contain about 20,000 clones, 24% of them singletons. All patients were treatment-naive before thyroid surgery. Sequencing used tumor tissue. All receptors come from a female donor with papillary thyroid cancer or a benign thyroid nodule (not recorded which). Some clones in this sample may be carry-over from other donors' samples.

Relative to its sample, this clone is large. The chain joins TRBV28 to TRBJ2-1; no clear D. V lost 3 bases, J lost 8 bases, and 8 bases lay in between. This CDR3 has 12 amino acids. CDR1 is MDHEN and CDR2 is SYDVKM in the germline V gene. The CDR3 DNA follows: TGTGCCAGCAGTTTTCAGACCCATGAGCAGTTCTTC. It codes for CASSFQTHEQFF.

The chain couples TRBV12-3 or TRBV12-4 to TRBJ1-1; TRBD1 matches at 8 bases. The CDR3 length is 14 residues. V lost 7 bases to trimming and J lost 5 bases; unmatched junction nucleotides: 9. As DNA, the CDR3 is TGTGCCAGCATCTTCAGGGGGCTGGAGACTGAAGCTTTCTTT. This encodes CASIFRGLETEAFF.

V usage is TRBV20-1 and J usage is TRBJ1-5, with unresolved D. In germline, CDR1 is DFQATT, CDR2 SNEGSKA (reference sequence). The germline V and J ends were trimmed by 5 bases and 4 bases, with 15 bases remaining between them. This CDR3 has 14 amino acids. In DNA form, the CDR3 reads TGCAGTGCTCGCACCTCAGTTGGTAATCAGCCCCAGCATTTT. Its protein product is CSARTSVGNQPQHF.

This clone was recorded at least ten times. J is TRBJ2-1 and V is TRBV7-9; no definite D call. The CDR3 runs 11 residues. Trimming cost V 9 bases and J 2 bases, with 5 bases left between them. Germline assignment: CDR1 SEHNR and CDR2 FQNEAQ (reference sequence). CDR3 nucleotides: TGTGCCAGTACAGCCTACAATGAGCAGTTCTTC. This gives the protein CASTAYNEQFF.

Comment on this clone: The junction shows a germline mismatch at one end, possibly a read error. The gene calls are TRBV6-6 and TRBJ1-1; D gene unclear. There are 14 residues in the CDR3. The V gene's germline CDR1 is MNHNY and CDR2 SVGAGI (reference sequence). In DNA, the CDR3 is TGTGCCAGCAGTAACACGATACTGAACACTGAAGCCTTCTTT. Its translation is CASSNTILNTEAFF.

The gene calls are TRBV5-6 and TRBJ2-7; TRBD1 matches at 9 bases. Germline CDR1 is SGHDT and CDR2 is YYEEEE. This CDR3 has 16 residues. V shed 4 bases, J shed 1 base, and the junction held 9 bases outside the gene matches. The CDR3 nucleotides read TGTGCCAGCAGCCGATCCTGGGGGACAGGGTCCTACGAGCAGTACTTC. This encodes CASSRSWGTGSYEQYF.

At least ten counts were recorded for this clone. The chain couples TRBV25-1 to TRBJ2-5; D unclear. From germline, CDR1 is MGHDK and CDR2 SYGVNS. The ends were cut back, 0 bases at V and 1 base at J, with 3 bases in the middle. The CDR3 is made up of 13 amino acids. This chain's CDR3 is CASSEYGQETQYF. CDR3 sequence (DNA): TGTGCCAGCAGTGAATATGGCCAAGAGACCCAGTACTTC.

The table lists this clone with a few counts. J is TRBJ2-7 and V is TRBV10-3; no reliable D call. Trimming left V 3 bases short and J 4 bases short, with 4 bases between. Germline-derived CDR1 and CDR2 are ENHRY and SYGVKD. This CDR3 has 11 amino acids. The CDR3 nucleotides are TGTGCCATCAGTGACAGTTACGAGCAGTACTTC. Residues: CAISDSYEQYF.

The chain recombines TRBV28 with TRBJ2-1; weak D call: TRBD2 (5 bases). Germline CDR1 is MDHEN and CDR2 is SYDVKM. The CDR3 covers 11 residues. V lost 3 bases and J 12 bases, leaving 9 bases between the germline ends. CDR3 protein: CASSLARVQFF. CDR3 DNA: TGTGCCAGCAGTTTGGCGCGGGTGCAGTTCTTC.

This clone appeared many times. J is TRBJ2-1 and V is TRBV7-2; 8 positions match TRBD2. Per the germline V gene, CDR1 is SGHTA and CDR2 is FQGNSA. The V segment lost 6 bases and the J segment 7 bases; nucleotides outside the gene matches: 8. This CDR3 is built from 14 residues. Here the CDR3 reads CASSGTSAFNEQFF. The DNA for the CDR3 is TGTGCCAGCAGTGGGACTAGTGCCTTTAATGAGCAGTTCTTC.